Shown below are 11 T cell receptor beta chains from a single sample sequenced in a study of T cells in Graves' hyperthyroidism and ophthalmopathy (dated by TCRdb to about 2019). Library prep was done by multiplex PCR. The instrument given in TCRdb is Illumina HiSeq 2000. TCR beta CDR3 regions were amplified from RNA transcripts. A first-round RT-PCR of the TCR CDR3 used the HTBI primer set with the Qiagen OneStep RT-PCR kit. TCRdb's own reprocessing of the public reads used fastp at Q25 and MiXCR and kept productive beta chains. Identical CDR3 proteins give one entry, which carries the most common genes and DNA. The sample table records 400,000 or so distinct CDR3 sequences; over 12% of these occur just once. Clones ranked in the top ten supply about 21% of the sample. The material sequenced was blood. These receptors were collected from a woman aged 60-70 years with Graves' ophthalmopathy.

This clonotype was detected ten times or more. V and J are TRBV5-1 and TRBJ2-1; TRBD2 is a possible D gene (6 bases). Germline V gene lookup returns CDR1 SGHRS and CDR2 YFSETQ. The CDR3 length is 15 residues. Between the trimmed V and J ends, which lost 4 bases and 8 bases, there was a span of 19 bases. Here the CDR3 DNA reads TGCGCCAGCAGCCCCCGGGACTTCCCCCCCCATGAGCAGTTCTTC. It is translated as CASSPRDFPPHEQFF. The full variable domain, in which reference TRBV5-1 and TRBJ2-1 provide the parts outside the CDR3, is KAGVTQTPRYLIKTRGQQVTLSCSPISGHRSVSWYQQTPGQGLQFLFEYFSETQRNKGNFPGRFSGRQFSNSRSEMNVSTLELGDSALYLCASSPRDFPPHEQFFGPGTRLTVL.

This clonotype occurred many times. V usage is TRBV5-1 and J usage is TRBJ1-1; unclear D gene. Germline assignment: CDR1 SGHRS and CDR2 YFSETQ. There are 15 residues in the CDR3. Trimming removed 0 bases from V and 2 bases from J, with 11 bases in between. The CDR3 loop is CASSLDWYVNTEAFF. CDR3 nucleotides: TGCGCCAGCAGCTTGGATTGGTATGTTAACACTGAAGCTTTCTTT.

This clonotype was picked up a small number of times. J is TRBJ2-1 and V is TRBV13; 12 positions match TRBD2. Germline V gives CDR1 PRHDT, CDR2 FYEKMQ (reference sequence). The V gene end was trimmed by 5 bases and the J gene end by 3 bases; junction bases not matched to a gene: 5. This CDR3 spans 16 amino acids. CDR3 DNA sequence: TGTGCCAGCAGCACTAGCGGGAGGAATGTCTACAATGAGCAGTTCTTC. Its translation: CASSTSGRNVYNEQFF.

This clonotype was seen repeatedly, ten times or more. V usage is TRBV20-1 and J usage is TRBJ2-3, with a possible D match to TRBD2 (6 bases). CDR3 length: 11 amino acids. The germline V and J ends were trimmed by 7 bases and 4 bases, with 9 bases remaining between them. Germline lookup yields CDR1 DFQATT and CDR2 SNEGSKA (reference sequence). CDR3 DNA: TGCAGTGGCGGGATCGCAGATACGCAGTATTTT. It translates to CSGGIADTQYF.

This rearrangement joins TRBV5-4 to TRBJ1-1; 10 positions match TRBD1. Germline CDR1 and CDR2: SGHNT and YYREEE (reference sequence). The J segment lost 5 bases and the V segment lost 4 bases, leaving 8 bases of the junction unmatched. The CDR3 length is 15 residues. The chain's CDR3 is CASSKTGGVWTEAFF. CDR3 DNA sequence: TGTGCCAGCAGCAAGACAGGGGGCGTTTGGACTGAAGCTTTCTTT.

This chain links TRBV7-9 with TRBJ1-4, with a possible D match to TRBD1 (6 bases). CDR1 and CDR2 (germline): SEHNR, FQNEAQ (reference sequence). There are 15 residues in the CDR3. Trimming took 1 base from V and 8 from J, leaving 14 bases between them. The CDR3: CASSLGGGAGEKLFF. The CDR3 nucleotides read TGTGCCAGCAGCTTAGGCGGGGGCGCGGGGGAAAAACTGTTTTTT.

This CDR3 reads CSAQNARGATDTQYF. As DNA, the CDR3 is TGCAGTGCTCAAAACGCTAGGGGCGCGACAGATACGCAGTATTTT. The V gene is TRBV20-1, the J gene TRBJ2-3; D perhaps matches TRBD1 (5 bases). Per the germline V gene, CDR1 is DFQATT and CDR2 is SNEGSKA (reference sequence). The CDR3 is 15 amino acids. The V end was cut by 5 bases, the J end by 3 bases, with 18 bases between.

The chain recombines TRBV6-1 with TRBJ1-2, with 7 bases that match TRBD1. CDR1 and CDR2 (germline): MNHNS, SASEGT. CDR3 length equals 15 residues. V lost 6 bases and J lost 3; bases outside the gene matches: 10. In nucleotides, the CDR3 is TGTGCCAGCAGCCGAGGGGGCGAGAGGGACTATGGCTACACCTTC. It is translated as CASSRGGERDYGYTF.

This clonotype was observed many times. The genes are TRBV2 and TRBJ1-5, with no clear D. Trimming cost V 2 bases and J 3 bases, with 8 bases left between them. This CDR3 is 14 amino acids long. Germline CDR1 and CDR2: SNHLY and FYNNEI. The CDR3 loop reads CASSESSPNQPQHF. The CDR3 DNA reads TGTGCCAGCAGTGAAAGCAGTCCCAATCAGCCCCAGCATTTT.

Notes on this clonotype: One base away lies a much larger clone, so this may be a sequencing read error. The chain uses TRBV5-1 and TRBJ2-3; possibly TRBD1 for D (6 bases). Germline V gene lookup returns CDR1 SGHRS and CDR2 YFSETQ. The germline V and J ends were trimmed by 3 bases and 3 bases, with 14 bases remaining between them. The CDR3 is made up of 15 amino acids. The CDR3: CASSSVTGSTDTQYF. CDR3 nucleotides: TGCGCCAGCAGCTCGGTGACAGGTAGTACAGATACGCAGTATTTT.

This clonotype showed up just a few times. The chain is built from TRBV5-4 and TRBJ2-3, with 10 bases matching TRBD2. Germline V gene lookup returns CDR1 SGHNT and CDR2 YYREEE (reference sequence). V was clipped by 4 bases and J by 2 bases; unmatched bases: 10. CDR3 length equals 17 residues. Here the CDR3 DNA reads TGTGCCAGCAGCCGCACAAGACTAGCGGGCAACACAGATACGCAGTATTTT. Its translation is CASSRTRLAGNTDTQYF. Full variable domain (outside the CDR3, taken from reference TRBV5-4 and TRBJ2-3): ETGVTQSPTHLIKTRGQQVTLRCSSQSGHNTVSWYQQALGQGPQFIFQYYREEENGRGNFPPRFSGLQFPNYSSELNVNALELDDSALYLCASSRTRLAGNTDTQYFGPGTRLTVL.